This T cell receptor beta chain comes out of a study of neoadjuvant anti-PD-1 for oral cavity cancer. Time point of the sample: after neoadjuvant nivolumab, at surgical resection. V gave up 5 bases and J gave up 1 base, with 10 bases separating them. The CDR3 covers 14 residues. CDR1 is SGDLS and CDR2 is YYNGEE in the germline V gene. Repertoires were generated with immunoSEQ multiplex PCR, while TCRdb's copy carries only in-frame clones and drops some. The data contain 14,000 or so clones, 75% of them singletons. The source material was PBMCs, sampled after nivolumab (anti-PD-1) treatment. This TCR was sampled from a person aged 35-79 years with oral cavity squamous cell carcinoma. The chain combines TRBV9 with TRBJ2-1, with D possibly called TRBD1 or TRBD2 (6 bases each). As DNA, the CDR3 is TGTGCCAGCAGTCTAGGGGGGTCCTACAATGAGCAGTTCTTC. Its protein product is CASSLGGSYNEQFF.